This section outlines one T cell receptor (beta chain) sequence together with its context. The sample comes from a study of blood T cell repertoires in COVID-19. Sequencing was performed with immunoSEQ multiplex PCR; in TCRdb, only in-frame clones are kept and a portion is missing. The sample has hundreds of thousands of clones; around nine tenths are singletons. Germline lookup yields CDR1 LNHDA and CDR2 SQIVND (reference sequence). J was trimmed by 2 bases and V by 8 bases; bases with no gene match: 5. This CDR3 spans 15 amino acids. The rearrangement joins TRBV19 to TRBJ1-3; 11 positions agree with TRBD1. Sequenced sample: PBMCs or T cells enriched from blood (not recorded which). The receptor comes from a woman in her 30s with acute COVID-19. This CDR3 is CASLQDRGPGNTIYF. The CDR3 DNA reads as TGTGCCAGTCTCCAGGACAGGGGGCCTGGAAACACCATATATTTT.